These 26 T cell receptor beta chains came from one sample sequenced in a study of cytomegalovirus exposure and HLA in healthy donors. The PCR made use of 60 Vbeta and 13 Jbeta primers. The protocol was immunoSEQ multiplex PCR, while the TCRdb copy is restricted to in-frame clones and leaves out a portion. The table records 120,000 to 150,000 clones, 65% to 90% of them present only once. The sample was PBMCs. The receptors stem from a woman aged 25 to 45 in good health and CMV-seronegative.

The chain links TRBV5-1 to TRBJ1-2; a possible D gene is TRBD1 (6 bases). Trimming removed 4 bases at V and 5 bases at J, with 15 bases between. This CDR3 is 14 amino acids long. From germline, CDR1 is SGHRS and CDR2 YFSETQ. The CDR3, as DNA: TGCGCCAGCAGCCCCGTTCGGACAGTGTATGGCTACACCTTC. As protein: CASSPVRTVYGYTF.

This chain uses TRBV5-4 with TRBJ2-2; 8 positions agree with TRBD1. Unmatched junction bases numbered 0, after V lost 1 base and J lost 4 bases. Germline V gene sequence: CDR1 SGHNT, CDR2 YYREEE (reference sequence). The CDR3 is 14 residues long. CDR3 sequence reads: CASSLTGGTGELFF. DNA for the CDR3: TGTGCCAGCAGCTTGACAGGGGGCACCGGGGAGCTGTTTTTT.

This clone was counted between two and nine times. The CDR3 sequence: CASSQASGLADLFF. For the CDR3, the DNA is TGCGCCAGCAGCCAGGCCTCGGGACTAGCCGATTTGTTCTTC. The J gene is TRBJ2-1, the V gene TRBV4-1; the match to TRBD2 covers 9 bases. This CDR3 comprises 14 residues. CDR1 and CDR2 (germline): MGHRA, YSYEKL. The J segment lost 15 bases and the V segment lost 3 bases, leaving 12 bases of the junction unmatched.

This clone was recorded only once. J is TRBJ2-2 and V is TRBV9; 8 bases line up with TRBD2. Germline V CDR1 and CDR2: SGDLS, YYNGEE. J was trimmed by 3 bases and V by 0 bases; bases with no gene match: 7. CDR3 size: 17 residues. Written as DNA, the CDR3 is TGTGCCAGCAGCGTAGCTACGGGAGGGGGGTACACCGGGGAGCTGTTTTTT. Translation: CASSVATGGGYTGELFF.

The chain is built from TRBV6-6 and TRBJ2-7; D perhaps matches TRBD1 (6 bases). Germline CDR1 reads MNHNY; CDR2 reads SVGAGI (reference sequence). Trimming cost V 0 bases and J 6 bases, with 15 bases left between them. CDR3 length equals 15 residues. DNA for the CDR3: TGTGCCAGCAGTTACTCGAAAACAGGGACCGGCGAGCAGTACTTC. Residues: CASSYSKTGTGEQYF.

The V and J genes are TRBV9 and TRBJ2-3; 7 bases agree with TRBD1. The CDR3 covers 16 residues. CDR1 is SGDLS and CDR2 is YYNGEE in the germline V gene. J was trimmed by 1 base and V by 0 bases; bases with no gene match: 5. CDR3 DNA: TGTGCCAGCAGCGTAGCTCACAGGGGAGGCACAGATACGCAGTATTTT. It codes for CASSVAHRGGTDTQYF.

This rearrangement joins TRBV27 to TRBJ2-5; D is ambiguous. This CDR3 is built from 11 residues. The V and J ends lost 6 bases and 5 bases respectively, with 7 bases between them. From germline, CDR1 is MNHEY and CDR2 SMNVEV (reference sequence). In nucleotides, the CDR3 is TGTGCCAGCAGCGCCTATGAGACCCAGTACTTC. Its protein is CASSAYETQYF.

The V gene is TRBV10-2, the J gene TRBJ2-5, with TRBD1 as a possible D gene (6 bases). The DNA end favors TRBJ2-7, so the J call may be wrong. This CDR3 has 13 residues. The germline gives CDR1 WSHSY, CDR2 SAAADI. CDR3 sequence: CASSDYRVGEQYF. The CDR3 DNA sequence: TGCGCCAGCAGTGACTACAGGGTTGGCGAGCAGTACTTC.

J is TRBJ2-5 and V is TRBV2, with TRBD1 matching over 8 bases. Germline CDR1 SNHLY, CDR2 FYNNEI. This CDR3 has 14 amino acids. Trimming at V came to 7 bases and at J to 5 bases, leaving 9 bases not matched to a gene. The CDR3 coding sequence is TGTGCCAGCACCCTACAGGGGGTCTGGGAGACCCAGTACTTC. This encodes CASTLQGVWETQYF.

The chain combines TRBV5-5 with TRBJ1-1; D remains ambiguous. The CDR3 length is 12 residues. The V end was cut by 2 bases, the J end by 2 bases, with 4 bases between. The V gene's germline CDR1 is SGHKS and CDR2 YYEKEE (reference sequence). CDR3 protein: CASSFTNTEAFF. The CDR3 coding sequence is TGTGCCAGCAGCTTTACAAACACTGAAGCTTTCTTT.

The chain joins TRBV7-9 to TRBJ1-1; possible D gene TRBD1, 6 bases. The CDR3 consists of 15 residues. Per germline, CDR1 SEHNR and CDR2 FQNEAQ (reference sequence). Trimming shortened V by 0 bases and J by 4 bases, and 12 bases separated the two germline ends. Written as DNA, the CDR3 is TGTGCCAGCAGCTTAGCGGGGGGGCGTCTCACTGAAGCTTTCTTT. This encodes CASSLAGGRLTEAFF.

The chain combines TRBV5-4 with TRBJ1-6; D is unclear. Trimming removed 1 base at V and 7 bases at J, with 12 bases between. The CDR3 extends over 15 amino acids. Germline V lookup: CDR1 SGHNT, CDR2 YYREEE (reference sequence). As DNA, the CDR3 is TGTGCCAGCAGCTTGCTTTCACAGAGCAATTCACCCCTCCACTTT. Protein sequence: CASSLLSQSNSPLHF.

The chain links TRBV4-1 to TRBJ1-6; 8 bases are a match to TRBD1. Germline V gene lookup returns CDR1 MGHRA and CDR2 YSYEKL. V lost 1 base, J lost 7 bases, and 3 bases stayed unmatched. CDR3 length: 15 residues. CDR3 residues: CASSQGTGWNSPLHF. DNA of the CDR3: TGCGCCAGCAGCCAAGGGACAGGGTGGAATTCACCCCTCCACTTT.

This rearrangement joins TRBV6-5 to TRBJ2-2; 8 bases agree with TRBD2. V was clipped by 5 bases and J by 7 bases; unmatched bases: 9. CDR1 and CDR2 from the germline V gene are MNHEY and SVGAGI. The CDR3 is made up of 15 amino acids. The CDR3 protein is CASSHSGGGNGELFF. DNA of the CDR3: TGTGCCAGCAGTCACAGCGGGGGCGGTAACGGGGAGCTGTTTTTT.

This clone was detected only a few times. This sequence joins TRBV19 and TRBJ1-2; tentatively, D is TRBD1 (5 bases). V was shortened by 0 bases and J by 8 bases, with 16 bases between the two germline ends. This CDR3 region has 15 residues. The germline V gene encodes CDR1 LNHDA and CDR2 SQIVND (reference sequence). The CDR3 nucleotides read TGTGCCAGTAGTATAGATCCGACAGCGAGCAGGGGCTACACCTTC. It translates to CASSIDPTASRGYTF.

DNA of the CDR3: TGCAGCGCCCTGCGGGGGTACACTGAAGCTTTCTTT. Protein product: CSALRGYTEAFF. The V and J genes are TRBV29-1 and TRBJ1-1, with D maybe TRBD1 (5 bases). This CDR3 has 12 residues. Trimming shortened V by 7 bases and J by 3 bases, and 12 bases separated the two germline ends. Germline CDR1 is SQVTM and CDR2 is ANQGSEA.

The genes are TRBV28 and TRBJ1-2; tentative D call: TRBD1 (6 bases). This CDR3 has 16 residues. In germline, CDR1 is MDHEN, CDR2 SYDVKM. V lost 5 bases and J 0 bases, leaving 16 bases between the germline ends. The CDR3 nucleotides read TGTGCCAGCAGTACAATGGGGGACACCGCTAACTATGGCTACACCTTC. Translated: CASSTMGDTANYGYTF.

The chain recombines TRBV5-1 with TRBJ1-1; 11 bases agree with TRBD1. Germline-derived CDR1 and CDR2 are SGHRS and YFSETQ. This CDR3 spans 14 amino acids. Germline trimming cut 2 bases from V and 5 bases from J; bases unmatched to any gene: 2. The CDR3 region is CASSFGTGGTEAFF. Here the CDR3 DNA reads TGCGCCAGCAGCTTCGGGACAGGGGGTACTGAAGCTTTCTTT. The full variable domain, completed using reference TRBV5-1 and TRBJ1-1, is KAGVTQTPRYLIKTRGQQVTLSCSPISGHRSVSWYQQTPGQGLQFLFEYFSETQRNKGNFPGRFSGRQFSNSRSEMNVSTLELGDSALYLCASSFGTGGTEAFFGQGTRLTVV.

This sequence joins TRBV5-6 and TRBJ2-3, with 12 nucleotides matching TRBD2. Germline V gene lookup returns CDR1 SGHDT and CDR2 YYEEEE. The CDR3 contains 18 residues. V shed 1 base and J 2 bases; nucleotides not matched to a gene: 8. The chain's CDR3 is CASSLFLAGGLNTDTQYF. The DNA for the CDR3 is TGTGCCAGCAGCTTGTTCCTAGCGGGGGGGCTTAACACAGATACGCAGTATTTT. The complete variable domain, with remaining parts taken from reference TRBV5-6 and TRBJ2-3, reads DAGVTQSPTHLIKTRGQQVTLRCSPKSGHDTVSWYQQALGQGPQFIFQYYEEEERQRGNFPDRFSGHQFPNYSSELNVNALLLGDSALYLCASSLFLAGGLNTDTQYFGPGTRLTVL.

The chain joins TRBV11-1 to TRBJ2-6; 10 nucleotides agree with TRBD1. V was clipped by 6 bases and J by 2 bases; unmatched bases: 1. The CDR3 covers 15 residues. The germline gives CDR1 SGHAT, CDR2 FQDESV (reference sequence). This CDR3 is CASRTGGTGANVLTF. In DNA, the CDR3 is TGTGCCAGCAGGACAGGGGGCACTGGGGCCAACGTCCTGACTTTC.

This clone occurred a few times. The same CDR3 also results from other DNA sequences found in this sample. J is TRBJ2-3 and V is TRBV4-3; possibly TRBD1 for D (5 bases). This CDR3 spans 16 amino acids. Germline assignment: CDR1 LGHNA and CDR2 YSLEER. The V end was cut by 0 bases, the J end by 0 bases, with 10 bases between. The CDR3 region is CASSQDLDSSTDTQYF. The CDR3 region has the DNA TGCGCCAGCAGCCAAGATCTCGACAGTAGCACAGATACGCAGTATTTT.

The table lists this clone with a few counts. V is TRBV6-1 and J is TRBJ2-5; 10 nucleotides line up with TRBD1. The CDR3 loop spans 13 amino acids. The trim removed 8 bases at V and 5 bases at J, leaving 5 bases unmatched. CDR1 MNHNS and CDR2 SASEGT come from the germline V gene. The CDR3 sequence: CASEVDRGETQYF. The CDR3, as DNA: TGTGCCAGCGAGGTGGACAGGGGGGAGACCCAGTACTTC.

In this sample, this clone turned up once. J is TRBJ1-2 and V is TRBV11-2; D gene ambiguous. Per the germline V gene, CDR1 is SGHAT and CDR2 is FQNNGV. V was clipped by 6 bases and J by 5 bases, with 13 bases between them. The CDR3 is made up of 13 amino acids. CDR3 in DNA: TGTGCCAGCAGTACTTGGAGGGAATATGGCTACACCTTC. Translated: CASSTWREYGYTF.

This chain connects TRBV10-3 to TRBJ1-1; D is unclear. V was pared by 3 bases and J by 0 bases, with 14 bases between. Germline V CDR1 and CDR2: ENHRY, SYGVKD. The CDR3 contains 16 residues. In nucleotides, the CDR3 is TGTGCCATCAGTGAATACGGGCCCGGGGTGAACACTGAAGCTTTCTTT. Protein: CAISEYGPGVNTEAFF.

This chain joins TRBV9 and TRBJ2-3, with TRBD2 matching 7 bases. The V and J ends lost 0 bases and 3 bases, in that order; junction bases with no gene match: 10. Germline-derived CDR1 and CDR2 are SGDLS and YYNGEE. There are 17 residues in the CDR3. The DNA for the CDR3 is TGTGCCAGCAGCGTAGAGGGACGGGGGGATTGGACAGATACGCAGTATTTT. Protein product: CASSVEGRGDWTDTQYF.

Remarks on this clone: At the DNA level, this CDR3 is encoded by other sequences in the same sample as well. The chain is built from TRBV6-5 and TRBJ1-3, with a weak D call TRBD1 (5 bases). Trimming pared 5 bases from V and 0 bases from J, leaving 11 bases between. The CDR3 is 15 amino acids. CDR1 MNHEY and CDR2 SVGAGI come from the germline V gene. The CDR3 spells CASSATAFSGNTIYF. The CDR3 DNA sequence: TGTGCCAGCAGTGCGACAGCCTTCTCTGGAAACACCATATATTTT.